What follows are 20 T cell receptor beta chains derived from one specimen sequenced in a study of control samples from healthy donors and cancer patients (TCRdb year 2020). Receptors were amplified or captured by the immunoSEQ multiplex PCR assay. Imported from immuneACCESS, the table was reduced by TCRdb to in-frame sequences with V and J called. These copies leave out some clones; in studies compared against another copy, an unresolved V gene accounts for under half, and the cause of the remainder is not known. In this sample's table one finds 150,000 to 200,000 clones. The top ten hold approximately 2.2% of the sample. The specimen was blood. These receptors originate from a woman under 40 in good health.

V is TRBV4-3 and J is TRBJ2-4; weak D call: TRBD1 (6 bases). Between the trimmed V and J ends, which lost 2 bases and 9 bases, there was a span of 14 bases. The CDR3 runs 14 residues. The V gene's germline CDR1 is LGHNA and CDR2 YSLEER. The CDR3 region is CASSQRGTRGIQYF. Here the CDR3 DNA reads TGCGCCAGCAGCCAAAGGGGGACCCGCGGCATTCAGTACTTC.

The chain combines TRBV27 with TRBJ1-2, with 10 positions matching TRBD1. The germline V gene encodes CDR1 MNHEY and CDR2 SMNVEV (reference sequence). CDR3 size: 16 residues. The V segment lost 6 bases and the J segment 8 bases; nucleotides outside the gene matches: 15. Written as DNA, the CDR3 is TGTGCCAGCAGGGGGACAGGGGCCCCGGAAGGGAGAGGCTACACCTTC. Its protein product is CASRGTGAPEGRGYTF.

The CDR3 here is CASSTLWGQGKEAFF. CDR3 coding DNA: TGTGCCAGCAGCACGCTCTGGGGACAGGGAAAGGAAGCTTTCTTT. The chain carries TRBV6-2 or TRBV6-3 and TRBJ1-1, with 9 bases that match TRBD1. The CDR3 covers 15 residues. The germline V gene has CDR1 MNHEY and CDR2 SVGEGT. V shed 6 bases and J 8 bases; nucleotides not matched to a gene: 13.

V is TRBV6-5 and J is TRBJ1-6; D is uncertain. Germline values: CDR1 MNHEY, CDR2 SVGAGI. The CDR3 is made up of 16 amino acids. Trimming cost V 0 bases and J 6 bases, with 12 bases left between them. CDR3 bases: TGTGCCAGCAGTTACTCGATGGGCAGCCCTAATTCACCCCTCCACTTT. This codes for CASSYSMGSPNSPLHF.

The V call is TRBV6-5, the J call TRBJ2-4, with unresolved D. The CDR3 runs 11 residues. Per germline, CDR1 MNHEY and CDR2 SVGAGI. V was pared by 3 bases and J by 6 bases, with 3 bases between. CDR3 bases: TGTGCCAGCAGTTATTCAAACATTCAGTACTTC. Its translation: CASSYSNIQYF.

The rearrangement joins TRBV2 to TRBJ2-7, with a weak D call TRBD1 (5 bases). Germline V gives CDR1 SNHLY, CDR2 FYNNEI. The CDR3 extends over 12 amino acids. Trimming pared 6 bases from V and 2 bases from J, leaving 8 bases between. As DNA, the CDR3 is TGTGCCAGCAGGGACAATACCTACGAGCAGTACTTC. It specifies CASRDNTYEQYF.

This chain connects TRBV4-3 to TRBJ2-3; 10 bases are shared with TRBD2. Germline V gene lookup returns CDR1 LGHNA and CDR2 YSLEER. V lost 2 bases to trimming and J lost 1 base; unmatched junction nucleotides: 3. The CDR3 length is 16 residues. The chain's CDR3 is CASSQSGTSGTDTQYF. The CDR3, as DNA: TGCGCCAGCAGCCAATCAGGGACTAGCGGCACAGATACGCAGTATTTT.

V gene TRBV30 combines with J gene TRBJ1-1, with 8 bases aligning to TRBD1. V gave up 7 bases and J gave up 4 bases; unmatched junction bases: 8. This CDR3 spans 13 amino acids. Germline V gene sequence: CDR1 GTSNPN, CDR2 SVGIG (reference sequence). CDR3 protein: CASFRQGSTEAFF. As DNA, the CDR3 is TGTGCCTCCTTTCGACAGGGGAGCACTGAAGCTTTCTTT.

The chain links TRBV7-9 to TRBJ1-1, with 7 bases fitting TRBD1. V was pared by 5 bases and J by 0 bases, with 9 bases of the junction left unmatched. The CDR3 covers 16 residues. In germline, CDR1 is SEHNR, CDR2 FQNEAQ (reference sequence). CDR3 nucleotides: TGTGCCAGCAGCCGCCACCGACAGGGCATGAACACTGAAGCTTTCTTT. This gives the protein CASSRHRQGMNTEAFF.

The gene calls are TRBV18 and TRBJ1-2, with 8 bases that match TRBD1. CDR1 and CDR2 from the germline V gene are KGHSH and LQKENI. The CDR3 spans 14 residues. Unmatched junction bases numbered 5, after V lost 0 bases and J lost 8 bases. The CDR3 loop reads CASSPPGQATGYTF. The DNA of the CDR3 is TGTGCCAGCTCACCACCGGGACAGGCGACAGGCTACACCTTC.

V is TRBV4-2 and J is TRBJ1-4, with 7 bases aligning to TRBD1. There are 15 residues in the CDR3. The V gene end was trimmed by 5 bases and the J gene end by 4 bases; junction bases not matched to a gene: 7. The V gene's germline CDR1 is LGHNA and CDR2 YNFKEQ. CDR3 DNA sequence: TGTGCCAGCAGCAACCGGGACAGCGTTAATGAAAAACTGTTTTTT. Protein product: CASSNRDSVNEKLFF.

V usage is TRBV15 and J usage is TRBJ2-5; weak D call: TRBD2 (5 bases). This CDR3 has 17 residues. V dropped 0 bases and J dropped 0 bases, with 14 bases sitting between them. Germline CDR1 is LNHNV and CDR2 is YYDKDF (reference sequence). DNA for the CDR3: TGTGCCACCAGCAGAGACGCGAGCGGCCCGTACCAAGAGACCCAGTACTTC. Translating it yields CATSRDASGPYQETQYF.

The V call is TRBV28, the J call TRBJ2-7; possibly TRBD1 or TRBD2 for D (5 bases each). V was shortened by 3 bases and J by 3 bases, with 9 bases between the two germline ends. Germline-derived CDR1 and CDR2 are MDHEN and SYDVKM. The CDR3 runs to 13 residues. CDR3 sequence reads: CASSLGTVYEQYF. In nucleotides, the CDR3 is TGTGCCAGCAGTTTGGGGACCGTCTACGAGCAGTACTTC.

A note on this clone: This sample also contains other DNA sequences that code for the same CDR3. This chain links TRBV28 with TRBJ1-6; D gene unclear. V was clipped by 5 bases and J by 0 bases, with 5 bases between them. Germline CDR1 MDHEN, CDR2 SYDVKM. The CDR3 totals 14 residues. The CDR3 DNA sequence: TGTGCCAGCAGTAGAAGCTCCTATAATTCACCCCTCCACTTT. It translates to CASSRSSYNSPLHF.

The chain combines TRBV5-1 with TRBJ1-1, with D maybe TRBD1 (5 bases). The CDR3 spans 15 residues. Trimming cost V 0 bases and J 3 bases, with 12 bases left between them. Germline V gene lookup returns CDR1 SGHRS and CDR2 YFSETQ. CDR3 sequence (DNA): TGCGCCAGCAGCTTGGGGAAACAGGAATACACTGAAGCTTTCTTT. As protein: CASSLGKQEYTEAFF. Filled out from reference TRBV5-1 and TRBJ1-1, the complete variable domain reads KAGVTQTPRYLIKTRGQQVTLSCSPISGHRSVSWYQQTPGQGLQFLFEYFSETQRNKGNFPGRFSGRQFSNSRSEMNVSTLELGDSALYLCASSLGKQEYTEAFFGQGTRLTVV.

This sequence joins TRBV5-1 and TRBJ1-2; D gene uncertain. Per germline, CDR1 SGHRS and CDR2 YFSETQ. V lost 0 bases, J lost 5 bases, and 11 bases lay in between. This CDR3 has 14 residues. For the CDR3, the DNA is TGCGCCAGCAGCTTGGATCTGAGCGCTTATGGCTACACCTTC. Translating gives CASSLDLSAYGYTF.

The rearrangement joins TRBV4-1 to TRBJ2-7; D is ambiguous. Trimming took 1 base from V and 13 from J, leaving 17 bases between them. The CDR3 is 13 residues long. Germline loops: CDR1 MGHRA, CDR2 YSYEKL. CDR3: CASSQARTPTTYF. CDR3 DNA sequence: TGCGCCAGCAGCCAAGCACGGACCCCCACGACCTACTTC.

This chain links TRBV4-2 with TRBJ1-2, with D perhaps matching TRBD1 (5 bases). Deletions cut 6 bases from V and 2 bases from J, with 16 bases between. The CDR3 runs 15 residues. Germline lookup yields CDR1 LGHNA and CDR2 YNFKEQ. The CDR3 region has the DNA TGTGCCAGCAGACAATCAGGGACTTGGAACTATGGCTACACCTTC. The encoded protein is CASRQSGTWNYGYTF.

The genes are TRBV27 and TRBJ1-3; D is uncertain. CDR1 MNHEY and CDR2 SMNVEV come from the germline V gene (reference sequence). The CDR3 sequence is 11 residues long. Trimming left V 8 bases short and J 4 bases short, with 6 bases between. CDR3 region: CASHWGNTIYF. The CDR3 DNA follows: TGTGCCAGCCATTGGGGAAACACCATATATTTT.

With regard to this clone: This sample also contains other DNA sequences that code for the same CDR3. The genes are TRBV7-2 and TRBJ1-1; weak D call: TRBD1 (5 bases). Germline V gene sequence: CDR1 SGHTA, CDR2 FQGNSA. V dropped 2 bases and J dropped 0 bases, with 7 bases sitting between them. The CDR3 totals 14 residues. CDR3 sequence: CASSLRQLNTEAFF. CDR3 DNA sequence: TGTGCCAGCAGCTTAAGACAGCTGAACACTGAAGCTTTCTTT.